Shown below are 22 T cell receptor beta chains from a single sample sequenced in a study of CD8 T cells in Susac syndrome. An input of about 0.5 to 1 ug of RNA was subjected to reverse transcription using random hexamers. TCRdb recomputed calls from the immunoSEQ multiplex PCR reads with MiXCR, one row per CDR3 protein. The sample lists about 120,000 distinct CDR3 sequences, nearly 96% seen once, with roughly 0.14% in the top ten. The sequencing sample was made of CD4+ T cells from PBMCs. The receptors originated from a human donor with Susac syndrome.

The chain links TRBV3-1 to TRBJ2-5; D might be TRBD1 (5 bases). The CDR3 is made up of 14 amino acids. CDR1 and CDR2 (germline): LGHDT, YNNKEL (reference sequence). Trimming cost V 4 bases and J 7 bases, with 16 bases left between them. The CDR3 sequence is CASSLSWGGTTQYF. The CDR3 DNA follows: TGTGCCAGCAGCCTCTCGTGGGGCGGTACGACCCAGTACTTC.

The chain carries TRBV12-3 or TRBV12-4 and TRBJ2-1, with 8 nucleotides matching TRBD2. The junction had 12 bases not matched to a gene; V was cut back by 6 bases and J by 5 bases. The CDR3 is 16 amino acids. DNA of the CDR3: TGTGCCAGCAGCTTCGAAGCGGGAGCGGGGGACAATGAGCAGTTCTTC. Residues: CASSFEAGAGDNEQFF.

The J gene is TRBJ1-5, the V gene TRBV6-2 or TRBV6-3; D not certain. This CDR3 spans 15 amino acids. V was pared by 5 bases and J by 6 bases, with 17 bases between. The V gene's germline CDR1 is MNHEY and CDR2 SVGEGT. DNA for the CDR3: TGTGCCAGCAGTGCTCAGGTTGGGGTGGGTCAGCCCCAGCATTTT. As protein: CASSAQVGVGQPQHF.

The J gene is TRBJ2-5, the V gene TRBV12-3 or TRBV12-4; D may match TRBD1 or TRBD2 (7 bases each). The V end was cut by 5 bases, the J end by 5 bases, with 18 bases between. This CDR3 has 15 amino acids. CDR3 coding DNA: TGTGCCAGCAGTGGGGGGGACAGAGGCCCGGAGACCCAGTACTTC. Protein: CASSGGDRGPETQYF.

The genes are TRBV12-3 or TRBV12-4 and TRBJ1-1; tentative D call: TRBD1 (6 bases). The length of the CDR3 is 13 residues. Trimming took 3 bases from V and 8 from J, leaving 13 bases between them. The CDR3 DNA sequence: TGTGCCAGCAGTTTTACTGGGGGCTTAGAAGCTTTCTTT. Residues: CASSFTGGLEAFF.

The J gene is TRBJ2-7, the V gene TRBV29-1; TRBD2 aligns across 11 bases. The CDR3 length is 16 residues. J lost 3 bases, V lost 1 base, and 8 bases had no gene match. Germline CDR1 and CDR2: SQVTM and ANQGSEA. CDR3 sequence: CSVEGRRLAGNYEQYF. CDR3 bases: TGCAGCGTTGAAGGTCGCAGACTAGCGGGGAACTACGAGCAGTACTTC.

The gene calls are TRBV5-1 and TRBJ2-1; 7 nucleotides match TRBD1. This CDR3 region has 15 residues. V was clipped by 0 bases and J by 8 bases; unmatched bases: 8. CDR1 is SGHRS and CDR2 is YFSETQ in the germline V gene. CDR3 DNA: TGCGCCAGCAGCTTGGCCTCCGGGACAGTGGATGAGCAGTTCTTC. It yields the protein CASSLASGTVDEQFF.

The V gene is TRBV29-1, the J gene TRBJ1-2, with 8 bases lining up with TRBD1. The germline V gene encodes CDR1 SQVTM and CDR2 ANQGSEA. V gave up 6 bases and J gave up 0 bases; unmatched junction bases: 15. There are 17 residues in the CDR3. CDR3 in DNA: TGCAGCGTCCTAGAGACAGGGGAAAAGGGCACTAACTATGGCTACACCTTC. Protein product: CSVLETGEKGTNYGYTF.

The table lists this clonotype with a count of one. The rearrangement links TRBV4-2 to TRBJ2-4, with D perhaps matching TRBD2 (5 bases). The CDR3 is made up of 18 amino acids. V was trimmed by 0 bases and J by 3 bases, leaving 18 bases between them. The germline V gene has CDR1 LGHNA and CDR2 YNFKEQ. The CDR3, as DNA: TGTGCCAGCAGCCAAGAAGCGATATCCGGTGGAGGCAAAAACATTCAGTACTTC. Protein: CASSQEAISGGGKNIQYF.

This chain connects TRBV7-2 to TRBJ2-7; D not resolved. The V end lost 1 base, the J end lost 4 bases, and 17 bases lay between the germline ends. There are 16 residues in the CDR3. Germline CDR1 reads SGHTA; CDR2 reads FQGNSA. CDR3 loop: CASSLVVGPELYEQYF. The CDR3 nucleotides read TGTGCCAGCAGCTTAGTCGTCGGCCCCGAGCTGTACGAGCAGTACTTC.

This sequence joins TRBV24-1 and TRBJ2-5; 8 bases are a match to TRBD1. Germline lookup yields CDR1 KGHDR and CDR2 SFDVKD. The length of the CDR3 is 16 residues. V gave up 5 bases and J gave up 2 bases; unmatched junction bases: 9. The CDR3 nucleotides are TGTGCCACCAGTGTTCCGACAGGGGACGGTCAAGAGACCCAGTACTTC. Its protein is CATSVPTGDGQETQYF.

The J gene is TRBJ1-1, the V gene TRBV20-1; D unclear. Looked up from germline, CDR1 is DFQATT and CDR2 is SNEGSKA (reference sequence). The CDR3 covers 15 residues. V was shortened by 0 bases and J by 1 base, with 12 bases between the two germline ends. The DNA for the CDR3 is TGCAGTGCTAGAGATCGTGGCAGAAGGAACACTGAAGCTTTCTTT. Amino acids: CSARDRGRRNTEAFF.

This chain joins TRBV7-2 and TRBJ2-7, with 14 bases lining up with TRBD2. Germline V CDR1 and CDR2: SGHTA, FQGNSA. V lost 5 bases to trimming and J lost 8 bases; unmatched junction nucleotides: 8. The CDR3 sequence is 15 residues long. In DNA, the CDR3 is TGTGCCAGCAGCCAGTCCGGGACTAGCGGGAGTAAGCAGTACTTC. Protein product: CASSQSGTSGSKQYF.

The chain combines TRBV5-4 with TRBJ2-3, with D tentatively TRBD2 (6 bases). V was clipped by 9 bases and J by 3 bases, with 14 bases between them. The CDR3 has 13 amino acids. CDR1 SGHNT and CDR2 YYREEE come from the germline V gene (reference sequence). DNA for the CDR3: TGTGCCATTAGCGGAGGGTGGACAGATACGCAGTATTTT. Translated, it gives CAISGGWTDTQYF.

The CDR3 sequence is CASSPPGGETQYF. The CDR3 nucleotides are TGTGCCAGCTCACCACCTGGGGGAGAGACCCAGTACTTC. V is TRBV18 and J is TRBJ2-5, with D perhaps being TRBD1 or TRBD2 (5 bases each). Trimming left V 0 bases short and J 4 bases short, with 6 bases between. Per germline, CDR1 KGHSH and CDR2 LQKENI. The CDR3 is 13 residues long.

The V gene is TRBV24-1, the J gene TRBJ2-5, with 7 bases identical to TRBD2. Trimming cost V 5 bases and J 3 bases; bases outside gene matches: 2. The length of the CDR3 is 13 residues. The germline V gene encodes CDR1 KGHDR and CDR2 SFDVKD. The CDR3 region is CATSGGGKETQYF. The CDR3 DNA reads TGTGCCACCAGTGGGGGAGGGAAAGAGACCCAGTACTTC.

The table lists this clonotype with a count of one. The chain uses TRBV15 and TRBJ2-5, with a tentative D call TRBD2 (7 bases). This CDR3 spans 14 amino acids. The V gene lost 0 bases and the J gene lost 5 bases, with 10 bases spanning the gap. The germline V gene has CDR1 LNHNV and CDR2 YYDKDF (reference sequence). The CDR3 bases are TGTGCCACCAGCAGAGATCGGGGGGCTGAGACCCAGTACTTC. Residues: CATSRDRGAETQYF.

The chain recombines TRBV6-5 with TRBJ1-5; D gene uncertain. Germline CDR1 is MNHEY and CDR2 is SVGAGI. The CDR3 sequence is 14 residues long. V lost 2 bases and J lost 5, with 10 bases in between. CDR3 sequence (DNA): TGTGCCAGCAGTTACAGCAACTGGGATCAGCCCCAGCATTTT. Its protein product is CASSYSNWDQPQHF.

The chain has TRBV10-3 and TRBJ1-1; D uncertain. V lost 9 bases to trimming and J lost 1 base, with 15 bases between them. Germline CDR1 is ENHRY and CDR2 is SYGVKD. The CDR3 spans 14 residues. CDR3 nucleotides: TGTGCCATTACTTCGAGTGGTCCGAACACTGAAGCTTTCTTT. This sequence encodes CAITSSGPNTEAFF.

The chain carries TRBV29-1 and TRBJ2-4, with D perhaps given as TRBD1 or TRBD2 (5 bases each). The germline V gene has CDR1 SQVTM and CDR2 ANQGSEA. The CDR3 runs to 13 residues. Trimming stripped 4 bases from V and 5 bases from J, with 12 bases between. CDR3 bases: TGCAGCGTTGGGGGGACCGGGGAAAACATTCAGTACTTC. This translates into CSVGGTGENIQYF. Filled out from reference TRBV29-1 and TRBJ2-4, the complete variable domain reads SAVISQKPSRDICQRGTSLTIQCQVDSQVTMMFWYRQQPGQSLTLIATANQGSEATYESGFVIDKFPISRPNLTFSTLTVSNMSPEDSSIYLCSVGGTGENIQYFGAGTRLSVL.

The chain recombines TRBV4-3 with TRBJ2-1; D gene unclear. Germline V gene sequence: CDR1 LGHNA, CDR2 YSLEER. Trimming stripped 6 bases from V and 0 bases from J, with 15 bases between. This CDR3 has 16 amino acids. The CDR3 coding sequence is TGCGCCAGCAGTACACACGCAGGAAGCTCCTACAATGAGCAGTTCTTC. The encoded protein is CASSTHAGSSYNEQFF.

The chain employs TRBV20-1 and TRBJ1-1; 9 positions match TRBD1. CDR3 length: 14 residues. Germline V lookup: CDR1 DFQATT, CDR2 SNEGSKA (reference sequence). V lost 1 base to trimming and J lost 6 bases; unmatched junction nucleotides: 6. CDR3 in DNA: TGCAGTGCTAGAGTTAGGACAGGGGTGGCTGAAGCTTTCTTT. Its translation: CSARVRTGVAEAFF.